The clone carrying this TCR beta chain was detected only once. The germline V gene has CDR1 MNHEY and CDR2 SMNVEV (reference sequence). There are 16 residues in the CDR3. V trimming: 3 bases; J trimming: 6 bases; junction bases outside the gene matches: 8. Generated by immunoSEQ multiplex PCR, the TCRdb table keeps only in-frame clones and is missing some. The table includes more than 200,000 clones, around 90% detected once. This specimen belongs to a study of blood T cell repertoires in COVID-19. Study background: The origin of the acute and convalescent COVID-19 samples was the United States, Italy and Spain.

This clonotype was sampled from a woman aged 45-59 years who had recovered from COVID-19. The sequenced sample consisted of PBMCs or T cells enriched from blood (not recorded which). The chain combines TRBV27 with TRBJ2-1; 10 bases align to TRBD1. The CDR3 sequence is CASSFGGTGAVNEQFF. Here the CDR3 DNA reads TGTGCCAGCAGTTTTGGTGGGACAGGGGCCGTCAATGAGCAGTTCTTC.